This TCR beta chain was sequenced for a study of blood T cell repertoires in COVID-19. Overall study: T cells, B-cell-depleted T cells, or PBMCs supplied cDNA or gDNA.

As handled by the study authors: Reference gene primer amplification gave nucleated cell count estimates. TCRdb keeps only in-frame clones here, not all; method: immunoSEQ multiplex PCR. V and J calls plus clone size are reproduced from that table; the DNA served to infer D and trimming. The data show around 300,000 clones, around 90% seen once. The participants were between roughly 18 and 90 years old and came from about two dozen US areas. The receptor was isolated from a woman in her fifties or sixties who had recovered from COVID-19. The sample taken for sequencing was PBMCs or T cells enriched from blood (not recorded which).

CDR3 DNA sequence: TGTGCCAGCAGTAACACCGGGACTAGGTTCTACAATGAGCAGTTCTTC. It yields the protein CASSNTGTRFYNEQFF. The V gene is TRBV6-2 or TRBV6-3, the J gene TRBJ2-1, with TRBD2 matching 8 bases. Germline V gene data show CDR1 as MNHEY and CDR2 as SVGEGT. The CDR3 runs 16 residues. Germline trimming cut 5 bases from V and 3 bases from J; bases unmatched to any gene: 9.